Listed below are T cell receptor beta chains from one sample, sequenced in a study of PD-1 blockade in mismatch repair-deficient tumors. Libraries were prepared by immunoSEQ multiplex PCR; TCRdb keeps only in-frame clonotypes and omits some of them. The repertoire holds roughly 49,000 clones, with 77% as singletons. The input for sequencing was PBMCs, taken before pembrolizumab treatment. Receptors were obtained from an adult with mismatch repair-deficient cancer. The CDR3 runs from the conserved cysteine through the conserved F or W. D genes are given only for firm matches. Size is stated for part of the rows, as once, few or many counts, or as a class when the clone is expanded.

v_call	j_call	clone_size	d_call	cdr3_nt	cdr3_aa
TRBV29-1	TRBJ2-2	-	TRBD2	TGCAGCGTTGAAGTAGCGGGATTCGCGAACACCGGGGAGCTGTTTTTT	CSVEVAGFANTGELFF
TRBV7-7	TRBJ2-2	-	TRBD2	TGTGCTAGCAGCTTAGGGACTAGCGGGAGCGCCACCGGGGAGCTGTTTTTT	CASSLGTSGSATGELFF
TRBV6-1	TRBJ2-5	-	-	TGTGCCAGCAGTGATCAACGGACCTCGGAGACCCAGTACTTC	CASSDQRTSETQYF
TRBV28	TRBJ1-1	-	-	TGTGCCAGCAGCCTACGTACTGAAGCTTTCTTT	CASSLRTEAFF
TRBV5-6	TRBJ2-7	-	TRBD2	TGTGCCAGCAGCTTGGGGAGCGGGAGTATCTACGAGCAGTACTTC	CASSLGSGSIYEQYF
TRBV19	TRBJ2-7	-	TRBD1	TGTGCCAGTAGTATACGCTGGGGACAGAACTACGAGCAGTACTTC	CASSIRWGQNYEQYF
TRBV5-1	TRBJ2-5	once	TRBD1	TGCGCCAGCAGCCCCGGGACAGGGACGGGGGAGACCCAGTACTTC	CASSPGTGTGETQYF
TRBV18	TRBJ2-6	-	TRBD1	TGTGCCAGCTCACCACCGGGATCCAAAGGGGGCCCTGGGGCCAACGTCCTGACTTTC	CASSPPGSKGGPGANVLTF
TRBV6-5	TRBJ2-1	-	-	TGTGCCAGCAGTTACTTGTGGCACAATGAGCAGTTCTTC	CASSYLWHNEQFF
TRBV29-1	TRBJ2-1	-	-	TGCAGCGTTGAAGAGATCAGACACAATGAGCAGTTCTTC	CSVEEIRHNEQFF
TRBV5-4	TRBJ2-2	-	TRBD2	TGTGCCAGCAGCTTGTTTCTAGCGGGTAACGGGAACACCGGGGAGCTGTTTTTT	CASSLFLAGNGNTGELFF
TRBV7-6	TRBJ2-2	-	-	TGTGCCAGCAGCTTAAGGAGGGGCCAGAACACCGGGGAGCTGTTTTTT	CASSLRRGQNTGELFF
TRBV27	TRBJ2-7	-	TRBD2	TGTGCCAGCAGTTTCAACGGGAGGGTATACGAGCAGTACTTC	CASSFNGRVYEQYF
TRBV10-1	TRBJ2-3	-	TRBD2	TGCGCCAGCAGTACCGGGACTAGCGGGAGAGGAGATACGCAGTATTTT	CASSTGTSGRGDTQYF
TRBV28	TRBJ1-2	-	-	TGTGCCAGCAGTTTCCAGTCCTATGGCTACACCTTC	CASSFQSYGYTF
TRBV10-3	TRBJ1-5	-	TRBD1	TGTGCCATCGGGACAGGGTCCAGTCAGCCCCAGCATTTT	CAIGTGSSQPQHF
TRBV27	TRBJ1-4	-	-	TGTGCCAGCAGGTCGGGGCGGATTAATGAAAAACTGTTTTTT	CASRSGRINEKLFF
TRBV19	TRBJ1-2	-	-	TGTGCCAGTACCCGCTGGGGCGGAAGCTATGGCTACACCTTC	CASTRWGGSYGYTF
TRBV7-9	TRBJ1-1	once	-	TGTGCCAGCAGCCCCCGGGGGGGCGATGGGACTGAAGCTTTCTTT	CASSPRGGDGTEAFF
TRBV5-6	TRBJ1-2	-	-	TGTGCCAGCAGCTTGGTCTCAGCGTCCCGGGGTGGCTACACCTTC	CASSLVSASRGGYTF
TRBV29-1	TRBJ1-1	-	TRBD1	TGCAGCGTTGAAGCCCGGGACAGGGACACTGAAGCTTTCTTT	CSVEARDRDTEAFF
TRBV5-1	TRBJ2-7	-	-	TGCGCCAGCAGCTTGGCCGAGAGCGCCTACGAGCAGTACTTC	CASSLAESAYEQYF
TRBV9	TRBJ1-4	few	TRBD1	TGTGCCAGCAGCGTTGGGGGGGACCCCAGGGGGGAAAAACTGTTTTTT	CASSVGGDPRGEKLFF
TRBV7-8	TRBJ2-7	-	TRBD1	TGTGCCAGCACCCAATACTCCGGGACAGGCCGCGAGCAGTACTTC	CASTQYSGTGREQYF
TRBV27	TRBJ2-1	-	-	TGTGCCAGCAGTTTTGTTGGGGGCGAACCGCCGTACAATGAGCAGTTCTTC	CASSFVGGEPPYNEQFF
TRBV25-1	TRBJ1-2	few	-	TGTGCCAGCAGTGCCCCGGATTTGCAGGGCTACACCTTC	CASSAPDLQGYTF
TRBV15	TRBJ2-7	-	-	TGTGCCACCAGCAGAGAGAAAGGATCCTACGAGCAGTACTTC	CATSREKGSYEQYF
TRBV5-1	TRBJ2-7	-	-	TGCGCCAGCAGCTTGGAGGCGGCTGGGGAGCAGTACTTC	CASSLEAAGEQYF
TRBV11-2	TRBJ2-2	-	-	TGTGCCAGCAGCTCAGGGTGGGGCGGGGACACCGGGGAGCTGTTTTTT	CASSSGWGGDTGELFF
TRBV28	TRBJ2-2	-	-	TGTGCCTCTTTAGCGGCAAACACCGGGGAGCTGTTTTTT	CASLAANTGELFF
TRBV7-2	TRBJ2-5	few	TRBD1	TGTGCCAGCAGCTTATCGCCAGGGGGACAGACCCAGTACTTC	CASSLSPGGQTQYF
TRBV18	TRBJ1-1	-	-	TGTGCCAGCTCAGGTCCCTTTGCTGGCACTGAAGCTTTCTTT	CASSGPFAGTEAFF
TRBV28	TRBJ2-5	-	TRBD1	TGTGCCAGCAGTTCAGGGGGAGAGACCCAGTACTTC	CASSSGGETQYF
TRBV4-1	TRBJ2-7	-	TRBD2	TGCGCCAGCAGCCAAGGTGCGGCGGGAGGGACCTACGAGCAGTACTTC	CASSQGAAGGTYEQYF
TRBV6-1	TRBJ2-6	once	-	TGTGCCAGCAGTGACCCTCTAGGGCAGTCTGGGGCCAACGTCCTGACTTTC	CASSDPLGQSGANVLTF
TRBV19	TRBJ1-2	-	TRBD1	TGTGCCAGTAGTATACAGGGGGCTCTACATGGCTACACCTTC	CASSIQGALHGYTF
TRBV29-1	TRBJ1-1	once	-	TGCAGCGCATCCCGGACGGGGGGTAATGCTGAAGCTTTCTTT	CSASRTGGNAEAFF
TRBV29-1	TRBJ1-5	once	-	TGCAGCGTTGCAACTATACAGGGCTCAAATCAGCCCCAGCATTTT	CSVATIQGSNQPQHF
TRBV5-5	TRBJ2-1	-	-	TGTGCCAGCAGCTTGGGGGCTAGTCAGTACAATGAGCAGTTCTTC	CASSLGASQYNEQFF
TRBV15	TRBJ2-1	-	-	TGTGCCACCAGCCGTATTGACGGCGGTAGTAATGAGCAGTTCTTC	CATSRIDGGSNEQFF
TRBV18	TRBJ1-3	-	TRBD1	TGTGCCAGCTCACCCGGGACAGGAAACTCTGGAAACACCATATATTTT	CASSPGTGNSGNTIYF
TRBV28	TRBJ1-2	-	-	TGTGCCAGCAGTCTTTCAACAGGGCTTGGCTACACCTTC	CASSLSTGLGYTF
TRBV7-8	TRBJ1-3	-	-	TGTGCCAGCAGCTTAGTTTCTAACTCTGGAAACACCATATATTTT	CASSLVSNSGNTIYF
TRBV7-8	TRBJ2-7	-	-	TGTGCCAGCAGCTCACAACTAGCCACCTACGAGCAGTACTTC	CASSSQLATYEQYF
TRBV2	TRBJ1-4	-	-	TGTGCCAGCAGTCGACTCGAAAGTGGAGCTAATGAAAAACTGTTTTTT	CASSRLESGANEKLFF
TRBV10-1	TRBJ2-5	few	TRBD2	TGCGCCAGCAGTGAAAGCGGGGGCCAAGAGACCCAGTACTTC	CASSESGGQETQYF
TRBV27	TRBJ2-3	-	-	TGTGCCAGCAGACTTAGCGCAAGCACAGATACGCAGTATTTT	CASRLSASTDTQYF
TRBV6-1	TRBJ1-1	-	TRBD1	TGTGCCGCTAGACCCACAGGGGTCGGTGAAGCTTTCTTT	CAARPTGVGEAFF